These 24 T cell receptor beta chains originate from one sample sequenced in a study of T-cell reconstitution after alpha-beta-depleted transplantation in children. Unique molecular identifiers were used to barcode this TCRbeta library. TCRdb called the PCR reads again in MiXCR, with one record for every CDR3 protein. This repertoire shows approximately 240,000 distinct CDR3 sequences, about 9.5% found once; its top ten account for approximately 6.6%. Here the sequenced sample was PBMCs from the stem cell graft donor, taken from the stem cell graft. The receptors originated from a human donor who donated a stem cell graft to a child with acute lymphoblastic leukemia.

This clonotype appeared many times. The chain joins TRBV29-1 to TRBJ2-1; D is unclear. V was clipped by 3 bases and J by 8 bases, with 17 bases between them. The CDR3 extends over 14 amino acids. In germline, CDR1 is SQVTM, CDR2 ANQGSEA. The DNA for the CDR3 is TGCAGCGTTGAGGTAGACGCCGGATGGGATGAGCAGTTCTTC. Its protein is CSVEVDAGWDEQFF.

The sample holds a few counts of this clonotype. J is TRBJ1-5 and V is TRBV20-1, with unresolved D. Germline lookup yields CDR1 DFQATT and CDR2 SNEGSKA (reference sequence). V gave up 5 bases and J gave up 5 bases, with 19 bases separating them. The CDR3 contains 15 residues. Written as DNA, the CDR3 is TGCAGTGCTCCGCGTGGAGGTAGTGGGGATCAGCCCCAGCATTTT. As protein: CSAPRGGSGDQPQHF.

This clonotype was detected only a few times. The genes are TRBV20-1 and TRBJ2-4; TRBD2 aligns across 14 bases. Germline V gene sequence: CDR1 DFQATT, CDR2 SNEGSKA (reference sequence). V shed 6 bases and J 0 bases; nucleotides not matched to a gene: 7. The CDR3 contains 17 residues. CDR3 amino acids: CSAAGTSGGLAKNIQYF. DNA of the CDR3: TGCAGTGCCGCGGGGACTAGCGGGGGACTAGCCAAAAACATTCAGTACTTC.

This clonotype was seen more than once but under ten times. V gene TRBV6-1 combines with J gene TRBJ1-3, with a tentative D call TRBD1 (6 bases). Trimming took off 7 bases at V and 0 bases at J, with 13 bases between the two ends. Germline loops: CDR1 MNHNS, CDR2 SASEGT. The CDR3 sequence is 15 residues long. CDR3 in amino acids: CASNGQSNSGNTIYF. In nucleotides, the CDR3 is TGTGCCAGCAACGGACAGTCCAACTCTGGAAACACCATATATTTT.

This clonotype showed up many times. V gene TRBV5-5 combines with J gene TRBJ2-3, with TRBD2 as a possible D gene (5 bases). Germline V CDR1 and CDR2: SGHKS, YYEKEE (reference sequence). Trimming removed 3 bases from V and 5 bases from J, with 10 bases in between. This CDR3 spans 13 amino acids. CDR3 residues: CASSSPSGDTQYF. The CDR3 DNA sequence: TGTGCCAGCAGCTCTCCCAGCGGAGATACGCAGTATTTT.

The genes are TRBV11-2 and TRBJ2-3, with no clear D. CDR3 length: 12 amino acids. Trimming stripped 3 bases from V and 7 bases from J, with 8 bases between. The V gene's germline CDR1 is SGHAT and CDR2 FQNNGV. The CDR3 is CASSFDTNTQYF. The CDR3 DNA sequence: TGTGCCAGCAGCTTTGACACGAATACGCAGTATTTT. Together with reference TRBV11-2 and TRBJ2-3, the CDR3 gives the full variable domain: EAGVAQSPRYKIIEKRQSVAFWCNPISGHATLYWYQQILGQGPKLLIQFQNNGVVDDSQLPKDRFSAERLKGVDSTLKIQPAKLEDSAVYLCASSFDTNTQYFGPGTRLTVL.

This clonotype has only a few counts. This sequence joins TRBV27 and TRBJ1-1; a weak D match, TRBD1 (5 bases). The CDR3 covers 11 residues. The V gene's germline CDR1 is MNHEY and CDR2 SMNVEV (reference sequence). The V gene lost 6 bases and the J gene lost 8 bases, with 10 bases spanning the gap. The chain's CDR3 is CASSRGQEAFF. DNA for the CDR3: TGTGCCAGCAGCCGCGGACAAGAAGCTTTCTTT.

There are a few counts of this clonotype. This rearrangement joins TRBV7-8 to TRBJ2-3; 8 bases agree with TRBD2. This CDR3 region has 14 residues. V dropped 8 bases and J dropped 4; count of bases not matched to a gene: 8. Germline CDR1 is SGHVS and CDR2 is FQNEAQ. CDR3 nucleotide sequence: TGTGCCAGCGGCCTTGGGCGGGGGGCAGATACGCAGTATTTT. This codes for CASGLGRGADTQYF.

This clonotype has at least ten counts. V usage is TRBV10-3 and J usage is TRBJ2-2, with TRBD1 matching 8 bases. Germline values: CDR1 ENHRY, CDR2 SYGVKD. Trimming cost V 4 bases and J 6 bases; bases outside gene matches: 10. This CDR3 has 16 residues. The DNA for the CDR3 is TGTGCCATCAGTGTTCGGTGGGCAGGGGGCTCCGGGGAGCTGTTTTTT. Translation: CAISVRWAGGSGELFF.

This clonotype has only a few counts. Germline is not matched at one junction end, which may reflect a read error. This chain connects TRBV7-8 to TRBJ1-3, with a possible D match to TRBD1 (5 bases). Germline CDR1 and CDR2: SGHVS and FQNEAQ. The CDR3 is 16 amino acids. The CDR3 coding sequence is TGTGCCAGCAGCTTGACCCTAGGGGACTCTGAAAACACCATATATTTT. It codes for CASSLTLGDSENTIYF.

This clonotype occurred many times. This rearrangement joins TRBV4-3 to TRBJ1-6; unclear D gene. Germline CDR1 and CDR2: LGHNA and YSLEER. V dropped 0 bases and J dropped 0 bases, with 6 bases sitting between them. The CDR3 totals 16 residues. CDR3 region: CASSQEGSSYNSPLHF. The CDR3 DNA follows: TGCGCCAGCAGCCAAGAAGGGAGCTCCTATAATTCACCCCTCCACTTT.

The chain couples TRBV20-1 to TRBJ1-1, with D perhaps matching TRBD1 (6 bases). The CDR3 is 14 amino acids. V was pared by 1 base and J by 6 bases, with 15 bases between. Germline V gives CDR1 DFQATT, CDR2 SNEGSKA (reference sequence). The CDR3: CSARAGDIVSEAFF. CDR3 sequence (DNA): TGCAGTGCTAGAGCGGGGGACATCGTCTCTGAAGCTTTCTTT.

This clonotype was seen a handful of times. J is TRBJ1-1 and V is TRBV11-1, with D tentatively TRBD1 (6 bases). Germline values: CDR1 SGHAT, CDR2 FQDESV (reference sequence). This CDR3 spans 14 amino acids. The germline V and J ends were trimmed by 4 bases and 2 bases, with 11 bases remaining between them. Here the CDR3 reads CASSSQGINTEAFF. The CDR3 DNA reads TGTGCCAGCAGCTCACAGGGTATTAACACTGAAGCTTTCTTT. The variable domain in full, completed from reference TRBV11-1 and TRBJ1-1, reads EAEVAQSPRYKITEKSQAVAFWCDPISGHATLYWYRQILGQGPELLVQFQDESVVDDSQLPKDRFSAERLKGVDSTLKIQPAELGDSAMYLCASSSQGINTEAFFGQGTRLTVV.

The V call is TRBV12-3 or TRBV12-4, the J call TRBJ1-2; D may be TRBD1 (6 bases). Deletions cut 1 base from V and 7 bases from J, with 10 bases between. The CDR3 runs 13 residues. CDR3 region: CASSLGTALGYTF. The CDR3 bases are TGTGCCAGCAGTTTAGGGACAGCGCTTGGCTACACCTTC.

In this sample, this clonotype turned up many times. This rearrangement joins TRBV24-1 to TRBJ2-7, with D tentatively TRBD1 (6 bases). Trimming removed 2 bases from V and 4 bases from J, with 8 bases in between. CDR1 and CDR2 (germline): KGHDR, SFDVKD. The CDR3 is 13 residues long. The CDR3 protein is CATSDSTGYEQYF. The CDR3 DNA reads TGTGCCACCAGTGATTCAACAGGGTACGAGCAGTACTTC.

CDR3 in amino acids: CSADRDSTYNEQFF. The CDR3 nucleotides are TGCAGCGCAGACCGGGACTCAACCTACAATGAGCAGTTCTTC. The V and J genes are TRBV29-1 and TRBJ2-1, with TRBD2 as a possible D gene (6 bases). The V end lost 7 bases, the J end lost 2 bases, and 15 bases lay between the germline ends. In germline, CDR1 is SQVTM, CDR2 ANQGSEA. This CDR3 is built from 14 residues.

In this sample, this clonotype turned up many times. V and J are TRBV2 and TRBJ2-1; D remains ambiguous. Germline assignment: CDR1 SNHLY and CDR2 FYNNEI. Trimming cost V 4 bases and J 7 bases, with 11 bases left between them. The CDR3 is made up of 13 amino acids. CDR3 bases: TGTGCCAGCAGTGTCGAGTTCGCAAATGAGCAGTTCTTC. Its protein product is CASSVEFANEQFF.

This clonotype was found many times. The V gene is TRBV12-3 or TRBV12-4, the J gene TRBJ1-1, with TRBD1 identical over 7 bases. There are 15 residues in the CDR3. Trimming cost V 5 bases and J 1 base; bases outside gene matches: 7. The CDR3 sequence is CASSPRGGTNTEAFF. CDR3 coding DNA: TGTGCCAGCAGTCCCAGGGGGGGGACGAACACTGAAGCTTTCTTT.

This clonotype was found once. The junction does not match germline at one end; this may be a read error. The V and J genes are TRBV20-1 and TRBJ2-2; D is unclear. The germline gives CDR1 DFQATT, CDR2 SNEGSKA (reference sequence). The CDR3 runs 18 residues. CDR3 region: CCARDDDSLAPNTGELFF. The CDR3 region has the DNA TGCTGTGCTAGAGATGACGATTCGTTAGCCCCCAACACCGGGGAGCTGTTTTTT.

This clonotype appeared a few times. The chain combines TRBV15 with TRBJ1-3, with D perhaps TRBD1 (6 bases). Trimming took 0 bases from V and 3 from J, leaving 6 bases between them. The CDR3 totals 14 residues. Germline lookup yields CDR1 LNHNV and CDR2 YYDKDF (reference sequence). For the CDR3, the DNA is TGTGCCACCAGCAGAGAACAGGGTGGAAACACCATATATTTT. The encoded protein is CATSREQGGNTIYF.

This clonotype was seen repeatedly, ten times or more. J is TRBJ2-1 and V is TRBV5-6, with D unresolved. There are 11 residues in the CDR3. Germline V gene lookup returns CDR1 SGHDT and CDR2 YYEEEE. Trimming took 0 bases from V and 9 from J, leaving 4 bases between them. This chain's CDR3 is CASSLGGEQFF. CDR3 coding DNA: TGTGCCAGCAGCTTGGGTGGTGAGCAGTTCTTC.

This clonotype showed up just a few times. The rearrangement uses TRBV5-1 and TRBJ1-2; D possibly corresponds to TRBD1 (5 bases). The CDR3 runs to 14 residues. Trimming removed 0 bases from V and 5 bases from J, with 11 bases in between. CDR1 is SGHRS, CDR2 YFSETQ, per germline. The CDR3 nucleotides read TGCGCCAGCAGCTTGGATGGGGCGGGGTATGGCTACACCTTC. This encodes CASSLDGAGYGYTF.

This chain connects TRBV19 to TRBJ1-2; possibly TRBD1 for D (5 bases). This CDR3 has 12 amino acids. Looked up from germline, CDR1 is LNHDA and CDR2 is SQIVND (reference sequence). V dropped 8 bases and J dropped 1 base, with 8 bases sitting between them. The CDR3 nucleotides are TGTGCCAGTCACGGACATAACTATGGCTACACCTTC. Its translation is CASHGHNYGYTF.

This clonotype is a singleton in its sample. This chain joins TRBV20-1 and TRBJ1-5; possibly TRBD1 for D (5 bases). The germline gives CDR1 DFQATT, CDR2 SNEGSKA (reference sequence). V lost 4 bases and J 4 bases, leaving 14 bases between the germline ends. This CDR3 comprises 14 residues. The CDR3 loop reads CSATETDPNQPQHF. The CDR3 nucleotides are TGCAGTGCTACCGAGACAGATCCTAATCAGCCCCAGCATTTT.